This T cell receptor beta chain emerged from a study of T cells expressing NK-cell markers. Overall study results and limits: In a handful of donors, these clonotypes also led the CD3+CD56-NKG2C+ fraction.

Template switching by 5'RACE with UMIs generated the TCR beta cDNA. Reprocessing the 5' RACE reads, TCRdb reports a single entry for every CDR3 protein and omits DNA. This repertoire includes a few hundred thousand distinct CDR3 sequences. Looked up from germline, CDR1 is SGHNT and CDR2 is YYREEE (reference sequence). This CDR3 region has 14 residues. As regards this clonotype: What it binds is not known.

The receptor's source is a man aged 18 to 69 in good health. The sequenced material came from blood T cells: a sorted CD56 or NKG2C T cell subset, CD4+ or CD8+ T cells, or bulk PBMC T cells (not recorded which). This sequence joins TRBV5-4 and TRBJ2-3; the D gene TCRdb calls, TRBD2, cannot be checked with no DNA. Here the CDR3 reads CASSQGLAGSTQYF. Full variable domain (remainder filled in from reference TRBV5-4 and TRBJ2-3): ETGVTQSPTHLIKTRGQQVTLRCSSQSGHNTVSWYQQALGQGPQFIFQYYREEENGRGNFPPRFSGLQFPNYSSELNVNALELDDSALYLCASSQGLAGSTQYFGPGTRLTVL.